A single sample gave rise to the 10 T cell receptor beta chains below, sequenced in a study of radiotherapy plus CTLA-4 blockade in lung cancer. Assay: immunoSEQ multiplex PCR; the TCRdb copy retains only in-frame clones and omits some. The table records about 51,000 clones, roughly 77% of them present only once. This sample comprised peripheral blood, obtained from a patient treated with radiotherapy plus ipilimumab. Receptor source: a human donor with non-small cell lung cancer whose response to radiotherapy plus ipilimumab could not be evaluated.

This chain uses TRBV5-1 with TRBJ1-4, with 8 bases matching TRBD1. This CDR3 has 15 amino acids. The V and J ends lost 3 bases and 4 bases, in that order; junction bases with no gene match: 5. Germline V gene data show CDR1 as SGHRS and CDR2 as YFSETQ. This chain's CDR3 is CASSWTGTNNEKLFF. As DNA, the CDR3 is TGCGCCAGCAGCTGGACAGGGACGAATAATGAAAAACTGTTTTTT.

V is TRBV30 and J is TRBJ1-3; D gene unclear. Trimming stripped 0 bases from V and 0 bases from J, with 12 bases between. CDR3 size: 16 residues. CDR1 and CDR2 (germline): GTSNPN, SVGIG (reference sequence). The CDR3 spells CAWSVADPFSGNTIYF. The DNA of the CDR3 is TGTGCCTGGAGTGTAGCGGATCCCTTCTCTGGAAACACCATATATTTT. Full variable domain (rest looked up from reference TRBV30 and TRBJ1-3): SQTIHQWPATLVQPVGSPLSLECTVEGTSNPNLYWYRQAAGRGLQLLFYSVGIGQISSEVPQNLSASRPQDRQFILSSKKLLLSDSGFYLCAWSVADPFSGNTIYFGEGSWLTVV.

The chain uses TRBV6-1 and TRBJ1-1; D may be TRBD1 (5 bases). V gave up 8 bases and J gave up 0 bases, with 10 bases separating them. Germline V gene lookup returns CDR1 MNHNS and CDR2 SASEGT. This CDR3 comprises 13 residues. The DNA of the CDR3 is TGTGCCAGCCTGACAGCCATGAACACTGAAGCTTTCTTT. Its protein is CASLTAMNTEAFF.

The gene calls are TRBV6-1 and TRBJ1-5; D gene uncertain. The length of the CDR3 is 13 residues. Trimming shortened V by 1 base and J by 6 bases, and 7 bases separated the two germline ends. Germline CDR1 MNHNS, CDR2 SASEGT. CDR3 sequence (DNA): TGTGCCAGCAGTGAAGATCTGTTTCAGCCCCAGCATTTT. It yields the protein CASSEDLFQPQHF.

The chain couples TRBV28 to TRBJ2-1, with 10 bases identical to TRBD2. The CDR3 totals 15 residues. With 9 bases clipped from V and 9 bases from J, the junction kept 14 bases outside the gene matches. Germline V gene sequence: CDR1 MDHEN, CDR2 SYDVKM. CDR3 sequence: CASSKGAGGQVEQFF. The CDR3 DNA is TGTGCCAGTTCAAAAGGAGCGGGAGGGCAGGTTGAGCAGTTCTTC.

CDR3 amino acids: CAWSVTAGELFF. The DNA for the CDR3 is TGTGCCTGGAGTGTAACGGCCGGGGAGCTGTTTTTT. The chain carries TRBV30 and TRBJ2-2, with D unresolved. The germline gives CDR1 GTSNPN, CDR2 SVGIG (reference sequence). V dropped 0 bases and J dropped 6 bases, with 5 bases sitting between them. There are 12 residues in the CDR3.

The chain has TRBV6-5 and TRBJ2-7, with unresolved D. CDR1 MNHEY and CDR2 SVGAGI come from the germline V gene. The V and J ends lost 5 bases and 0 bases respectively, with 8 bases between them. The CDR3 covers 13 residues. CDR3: CASSPSYSYEQYF. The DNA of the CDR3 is TGTGCCAGCAGTCCGTCGTACTCCTACGAGCAGTACTTC.

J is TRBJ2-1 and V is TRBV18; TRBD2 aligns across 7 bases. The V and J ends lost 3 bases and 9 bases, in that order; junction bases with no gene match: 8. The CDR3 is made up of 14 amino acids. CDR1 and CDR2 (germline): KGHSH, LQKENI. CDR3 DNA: TGTGCCAGCTCACCCGGACTAGTTGGCGTTGAGCAGTTCTTC. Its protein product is CASSPGLVGVEQFF. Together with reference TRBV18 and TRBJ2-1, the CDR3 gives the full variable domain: NAGVMQNPRHLVRRRGQEARLRCSPMKGHSHVYWYRQLPEEGLKFMVYLQKENIIDESGMPKERFSAEFPKEGPSILRIQQVVRGDSAAYFCASSPGLVGVEQFFGPGTRLTVL.

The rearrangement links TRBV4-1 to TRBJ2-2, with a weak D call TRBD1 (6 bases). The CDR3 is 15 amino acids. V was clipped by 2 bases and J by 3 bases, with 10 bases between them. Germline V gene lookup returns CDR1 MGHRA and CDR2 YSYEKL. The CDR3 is CASSQPGTYTGELFF. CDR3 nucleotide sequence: TGCGCCAGCAGCCAACCCGGGACATACACCGGGGAGCTGTTTTTT.

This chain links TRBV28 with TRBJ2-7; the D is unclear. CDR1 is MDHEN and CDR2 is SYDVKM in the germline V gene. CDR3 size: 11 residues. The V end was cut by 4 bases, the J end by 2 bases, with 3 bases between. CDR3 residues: CASSSTYEQYF. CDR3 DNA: TGTGCCAGCAGTTCCACCTACGAGCAGTACTTC.